The T cell receptor (beta chain) under discussion was sequenced for a study of CD8+ T cells in alopecia areata. Turning to the study itself: The percentage of affected scalp area served as the score of severity for treated patients.

About this clone: Its antigen is currently unknown.

Study results and caveats: Affected scalp, especially in alopecia totalis/universalis, had a higher clonality than normal scalp did. A large proportion of expanded lesional clones were detected persisting in scalp and blood during tofacitinib.

RNA extraction was followed by reverse transcription into cDNA, which acted as the sequencing template. Profiled with immunoSEQ multiplex PCR; TCRdb holds only in-frame clones, not every one. This sample has about 210,000 clones, with less than 65% found just once. Regarding treatment: oral pan-JAK inhibitor, 5-10 mg twice daily. The CDR3 is 14 amino acids. Trimming cost V 6 bases and J 1 base, with 16 bases left between them. The V gene's germline CDR1 is SQVTM and CDR2 ANQGSEA. Sequenced material: CD4+ T cells sorted from blood, taken at week 4, from a patient treated with tofacitinib. The clonotype comes from a human donor with alopecia areata. The V call is TRBV29-1, the J call TRBJ2-7, with a possible D match to TRBD2 (6 bases). The CDR3 region is CSVRRGSGSYEQYF. The CDR3 bases are TGCAGCGTCAGGCGAGGGAGCGGGTCCTACGAGCAGTACTTC.